The 7 T cell receptor beta chains below were found in one sample sequenced in a study of blood T cell repertoires in COVID-19. TCRdb's table, derived via immunoSEQ multiplex PCR, lists solely in-frame clones and lacks some. The sample yields about 160,000 clones, about four fifths seen once. Sequencing input: peripheral blood. Source of these receptors: a woman aged 80 or older with acute or convalescent COVID-19.

The chain uses TRBV5-4 and TRBJ2-7; D is unresolved. The CDR3 consists of 14 residues. From germline, CDR1 is SGHNT and CDR2 YYREEE (reference sequence). Trimming cost V 0 bases and J 4 bases, with 11 bases left between them. The CDR3 protein is CASSLESTVYEQYF. CDR3 DNA sequence: TGTGCCAGCAGCTTGGAGTCTACGGTGTACGAGCAGTACTTC. The full variable domain, with the rest looked up from reference TRBV5-4 and TRBJ2-7, is ETGVTQSPTHLIKTRGQQVTLRCSSQSGHNTVSWYQQALGQGPQFIFQYYREEENGRGNFPPRFSGLQFPNYSSELNVNALELDDSALYLCASSLESTVYEQYFGPGTRLTVT.

The chain carries TRBV4-1 and TRBJ2-2; 11 positions match TRBD2. This CDR3 has 17 amino acids. Per the germline V gene, CDR1 is MGHRA and CDR2 is YSYEKL. Trimming took 1 base from V and 4 from J; bases not matched to a gene: 5. The CDR3 sequence is CASSQALAGGRTGELFF. The CDR3 nucleotides are TGCGCCAGCAGCCAAGCCCTAGCGGGAGGCCGCACCGGGGAGCTGTTTTTT.

J is TRBJ2-1 and V is TRBV5-1, with 9 positions matching TRBD1. The V segment lost 4 bases and the J segment 5 bases; nucleotides outside the gene matches: 7. The CDR3 extends over 15 amino acids. The germline V gene has CDR1 SGHRS and CDR2 YFSETQ. In DNA, the CDR3 is TGCGCCAGCAGCCGCCTTACAGGGGGCAACAATGAGCAGTTCTTC. This gives the protein CASSRLTGGNNEQFF.

The V call is TRBV12-3 or TRBV12-4, the J call TRBJ2-7, with D possibly TRBD1 on 6 matching bases. The CDR3 is 13 residues long. V was pared by 6 bases and J by 4 bases, with 13 bases between. The CDR3: CASRQLTGYEQYF. CDR3 nucleotide sequence: TGTGCCAGCAGACAATTGACAGGATACGAGCAGTACTTC.

This clone showed up just once. V gene TRBV6-1 combines with J gene TRBJ1-5; no definite D call. There are 18 residues in the CDR3. Trimming left V 0 bases short and J 2 bases short, with 17 bases between. Germline V CDR1 and CDR2: MNHNS, SASEGT. This CDR3 is CASSEAYRSGQGNQPQHF. DNA of the CDR3: TGTGCCAGCAGTGAAGCGTATCGGTCCGGCCAGGGCAATCAGCCCCAGCATTTT.

V and J are TRBV30 and TRBJ1-2; 9 bases are shared with TRBD1. The junction had 7 bases not matched to a gene; V was cut back by 2 bases and J by 6 bases. Per germline, CDR1 GTSNPN and CDR2 SVGIG (reference sequence). This CDR3 is 14 amino acids long. The CDR3 protein is CAWSRLGTGNGYTF. The CDR3 nucleotides are TGTGCCTGGAGTCGCCTCGGGACAGGGAATGGCTACACCTTC.

This clone was recorded only once. The rearrangement links TRBV19 to TRBJ1-2; TRBD1 is a possible D gene (6 bases). The CDR3 has 14 amino acids. The ends were cut back, 2 bases at V and 7 bases at J, with 14 bases in the middle. Germline CDR1 LNHDA, CDR2 SQIVND (reference sequence). DNA for the CDR3: TGTGCCAGTAGTATATCCACAGGGCGGGTTGGCTACACCTTC. Amino acids: CASSISTGRVGYTF.